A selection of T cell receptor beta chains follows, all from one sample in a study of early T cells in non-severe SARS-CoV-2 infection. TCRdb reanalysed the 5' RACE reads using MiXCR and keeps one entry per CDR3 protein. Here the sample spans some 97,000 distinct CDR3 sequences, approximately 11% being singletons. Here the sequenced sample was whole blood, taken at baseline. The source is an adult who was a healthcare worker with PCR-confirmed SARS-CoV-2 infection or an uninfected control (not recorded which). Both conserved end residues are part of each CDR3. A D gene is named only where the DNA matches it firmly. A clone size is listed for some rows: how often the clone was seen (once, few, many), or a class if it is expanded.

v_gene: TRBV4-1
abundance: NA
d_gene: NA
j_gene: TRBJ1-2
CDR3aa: CASSQELFGDYYGYTF
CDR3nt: TGCGCCAGCAGCCAAGAGTTATTTGGGGATTACTATGGCTACACCTTC

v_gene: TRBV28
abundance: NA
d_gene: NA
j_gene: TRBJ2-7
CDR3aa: CAYGTDSYEQYF
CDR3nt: TGTGCCTACGGGACTGACTCCTACGAGCAGTACTTC

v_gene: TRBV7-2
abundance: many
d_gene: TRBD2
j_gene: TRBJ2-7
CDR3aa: CASSSGLADAYEQYF
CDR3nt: TGTGCCAGCAGCTCAGGACTAGCGGATGCCTACGAGCAGTACTTC

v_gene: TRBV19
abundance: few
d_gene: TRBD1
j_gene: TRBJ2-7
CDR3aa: CASSPTGPYEQYF
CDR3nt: TGTGCCAGTAGTCCGACAGGGCCCTACGAGCAGTACTTC

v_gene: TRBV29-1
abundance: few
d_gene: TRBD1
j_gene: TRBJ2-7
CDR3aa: CSVELTGGAYEQYF
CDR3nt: TGCAGCGTGGAACTGACAGGGGGGGCCTACGAGCAGTACTTC

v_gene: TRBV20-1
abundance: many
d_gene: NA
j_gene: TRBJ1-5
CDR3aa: CSARRTGHNSNQPQHF
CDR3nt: TGCAGTGCTAGGAGGACGGGACATAATAGCAATCAGCCCCAGCATTTT

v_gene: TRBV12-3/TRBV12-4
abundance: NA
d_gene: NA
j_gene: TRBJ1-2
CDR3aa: CASSPTTNYGYTF
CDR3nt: TGTGCCAGCAGTCCGACAACTAACTATGGCTACACCTTC

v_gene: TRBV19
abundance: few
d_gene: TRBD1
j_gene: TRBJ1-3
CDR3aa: CASSQGESGNTIYF
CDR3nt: TGTGCCAGTAGTCAGGGGGAATCTGGAAACACCATATATTTT

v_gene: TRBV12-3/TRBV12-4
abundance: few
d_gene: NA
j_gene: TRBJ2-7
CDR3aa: CASSFGPGSYEQYF
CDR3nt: TGTGCCAGCAGTTTTGGTCCGGGCTCCTACGAGCAGTACTTC

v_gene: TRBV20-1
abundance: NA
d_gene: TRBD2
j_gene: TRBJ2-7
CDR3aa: CSAKRTSGRLYEQYF
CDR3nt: TGCAGTGCTAAGAGGACTAGCGGGAGGTTATACGAGCAGTACTTC

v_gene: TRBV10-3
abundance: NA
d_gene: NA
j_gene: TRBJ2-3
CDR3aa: CAIGARSSTDTQYF
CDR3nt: TGTGCCATCGGGGCGCGATCTAGCACAGATACGCAGTATTTT

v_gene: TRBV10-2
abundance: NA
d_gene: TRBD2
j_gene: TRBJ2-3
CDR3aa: CASNQRGAVGTDTQYF
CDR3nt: TGCGCCAGCAACCAGCGGGGGGCCGTGGGTACAGATACGCAGTATTTT

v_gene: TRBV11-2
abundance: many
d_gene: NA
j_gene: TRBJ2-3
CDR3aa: CASGPTDTQYF
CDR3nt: TGTGCCAGCGGGCCCACAGATACGCAGTATTTT

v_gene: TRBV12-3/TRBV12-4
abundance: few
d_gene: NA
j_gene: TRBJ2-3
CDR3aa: CASSRREGTDTQYF
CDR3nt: TGTGCCAGCAGTCGAAGGGAAGGCACAGATACGCAGTATTTT

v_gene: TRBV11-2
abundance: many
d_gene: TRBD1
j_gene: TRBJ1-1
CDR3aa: CASSLDYRGRGTEAFF
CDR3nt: TGTGCCAGCAGCTTAGACTACAGGGGGCGTGGAACTGAAGCTTTCTTT

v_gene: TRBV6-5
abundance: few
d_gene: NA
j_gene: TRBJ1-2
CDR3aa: CASSGYGSYGYTF
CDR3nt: TGTGCCAGCAGTGGGTACGGCTCCTATGGCTACACCTTC

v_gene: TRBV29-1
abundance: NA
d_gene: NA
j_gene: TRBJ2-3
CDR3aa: CSATGDPSTDTQYF
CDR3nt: TGCAGCGCGACAGGAGACCCTAGCACAGATACGCAGTATTTT

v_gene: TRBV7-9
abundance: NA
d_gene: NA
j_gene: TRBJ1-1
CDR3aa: CASSPHMFENTEAFF
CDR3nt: TGTGCCAGCAGCCCCCACATGTTCGAGAACACTGAAGCTTTCTTT

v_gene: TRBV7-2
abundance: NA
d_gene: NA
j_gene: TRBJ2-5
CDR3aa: CASSLGSRRQETQYF
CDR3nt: TGTGCCAGCAGCTTAGGATCGCGTAGACAAGAGACCCAGTACTTC

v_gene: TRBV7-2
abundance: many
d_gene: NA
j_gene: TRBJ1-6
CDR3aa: CASSLVGTNSPLHF
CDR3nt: TGTGCCAGCAGCTTAGTCGGGACTAATTCACCCCTCCACTTT

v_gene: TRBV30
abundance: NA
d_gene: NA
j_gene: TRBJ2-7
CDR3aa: CAWSSGVEQYF
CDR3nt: TGTGCCTGGAGTTCAGGGGTCGAGCAGTACTTC

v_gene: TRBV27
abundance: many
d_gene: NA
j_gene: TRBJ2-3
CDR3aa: CASSLGGTLGTDTQYF
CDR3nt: TGTGCCAGCAGCCTTGGGGGGACTCTAGGCACAGATACGCAGTATTTT

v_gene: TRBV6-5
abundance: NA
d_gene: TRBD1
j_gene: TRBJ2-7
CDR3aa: CASSSPTGREQYF
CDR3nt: TGTGCCAGCAGTTCCCCGACAGGGCGAGAGCAGTACTTC

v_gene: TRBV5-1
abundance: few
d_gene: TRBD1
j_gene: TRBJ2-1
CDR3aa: CASSLAQGANEQFF
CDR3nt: TGCGCCAGCAGCTTGGCTCAGGGGGCCAATGAGCAGTTCTTC

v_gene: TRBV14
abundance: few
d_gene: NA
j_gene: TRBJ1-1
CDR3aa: CASSAGLNTEAFF
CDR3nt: TGTGCCAGCAGCGCGGGGCTAAACACTGAAGCTTTCTTT

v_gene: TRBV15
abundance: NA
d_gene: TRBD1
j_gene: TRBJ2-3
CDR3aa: CATSRVKGQGPDTQYF
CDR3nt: TGTGCCACCAGCAGAGTTAAGGGACAGGGCCCAGATACGCAGTATTTT

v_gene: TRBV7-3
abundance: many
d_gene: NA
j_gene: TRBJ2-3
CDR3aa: CASSSKGTDTQYF
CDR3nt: TGTGCCAGCAGCTCGAAGGGGACAGATACGCAGTATTTT

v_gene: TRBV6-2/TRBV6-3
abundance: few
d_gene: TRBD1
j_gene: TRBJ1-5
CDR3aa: CASSKTGARGQPQHF
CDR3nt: TGTGCCAGCAGTAAGACAGGGGCCCGTGGCCAGCCCCAGCATTTT

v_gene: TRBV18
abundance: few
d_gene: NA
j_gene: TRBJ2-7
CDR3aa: CASSPRAFGGRTYEQYF
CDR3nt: TGTGCCAGCTCACCACGGGCGTTTGGCGGAAGGACCTACGAGCAGTACTTC

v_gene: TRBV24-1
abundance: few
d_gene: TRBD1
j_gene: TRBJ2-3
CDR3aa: CATSDFGTGDLTDTQYF
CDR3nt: TGTGCCACCAGTGATTTTGGGACAGGGGACCTCACAGATACGCAGTATTTT